What follows are 26 T cell receptor beta chains derived from one specimen sequenced in a study of T cell responses to AZD1222 COVID-19 vaccine. Sequenced by immunoSEQ multiplex PCR; TCRdb stores in-frame clones only, minus some. The sample lists some 120,000 clones, approximately 94% occurring once. Specimen: peripheral blood, collected on day 0 of AZD1222 vaccination. These receptors all come from an adult in good health.

V is TRBV24-1 and J is TRBJ2-3; tentatively, D is TRBD2 (5 bases). From germline, CDR1 is KGHDR and CDR2 SFDVKD. The CDR3 consists of 15 residues. V lost 4 bases to trimming and J lost 0 bases, with 10 bases between them. Here the CDR3 DNA reads TGTGCCACCAGTGAATATGGACTTAGCACAGATACGCAGTATTTT. Translated: CATSEYGLSTDTQYF.

As DNA, the CDR3 is TGTGCCTGGAGTTCGGGGCCGAGCAATCAGCCCCAGCATTTT. Its translation is CAWSSGPSNQPQHF. J is TRBJ1-5 and V is TRBV30; perhaps TRBD1 as D (5 bases). The V end lost 2 bases, the J end lost 1 base, and 9 bases lay between the germline ends. This CDR3 spans 14 amino acids. Germline CDR1 and CDR2: GTSNPN and SVGIG (reference sequence).

The chain couples TRBV19 to TRBJ2-1; TRBD2 matches 7 bases. Germline V gene data show CDR1 as LNHDA and CDR2 as SQIVND (reference sequence). This CDR3 is built from 13 residues. Trimming cost V 2 bases and J 12 bases; bases outside gene matches: 7. The CDR3 spells CASSIRREGGQFF. The CDR3 DNA sequence: TGTGCCAGTAGTATAAGGAGGGAGGGTGGGCAGTTCTTC.

This rearrangement joins TRBV7-2 to TRBJ1-3; 8 bases match TRBD1. Germline lookup yields CDR1 SGHTA and CDR2 FQGNSA. The V and J ends lost 4 bases and 4 bases, in that order; junction bases with no gene match: 6. The CDR3 runs to 15 residues. CDR3 DNA sequence: TGTGCCAGCAGCTCCTCGACAGGGGTCGGAAACACCATATATTTT. Amino acid sequence: CASSSSTGVGNTIYF.

This chain uses TRBV28 with TRBJ1-1; no clear D gene. The CDR3 length is 11 residues. CDR1 and CDR2 (germline): MDHEN, SYDVKM. V dropped 2 bases and J dropped 8 bases, with 6 bases sitting between them. In DNA form, the CDR3 reads TGTGCCAGCAGTTTAGGACCGGAAGCTTTCTTT. It specifies CASSLGPEAFF. The full variable domain, rest sourced from reference TRBV28 and TRBJ1-1, is DVKVTQSSRYLVKRTGEKVFLECVQDMDHENMFWYRQDPGLGLRLIYFSYDVKMKEKGDIPEGYSVSREKKERFSLILESASTNQTSMYLCASSLGPEAFFGQGTRLTVV.

This sequence joins TRBV6-5 and TRBJ2-1; D is unclear. CDR1 is MNHEY, CDR2 SVGAGI, per germline. Trimming took off 5 bases at V and 3 bases at J, with 11 bases between the two ends. CDR3 length: 14 residues. CDR3 protein: CASSPRWDYNEQFF. CDR3 coding DNA: TGTGCCAGCAGTCCACGGTGGGACTACAATGAGCAGTTCTTC.

V and J are TRBV7-9 and TRBJ2-2; 8 nucleotides match TRBD2. The CDR3 spans 16 residues. Germline CDR1 is SEHNR and CDR2 is FQNEAQ (reference sequence). V lost 5 bases to trimming and J lost 1 base; unmatched junction nucleotides: 6. The CDR3 bases are TGTGCCAGCAGCCCCTTAGCGGGAAAGAACACCGGGGAGCTGTTTTTT. Translation: CASSPLAGKNTGELFF. Filled out from reference TRBV7-9 and TRBJ2-2, the complete variable domain reads DTGVSQNPRHKITKRGQNVTFRCDPISEHNRLYWYRQTLGQGPEFLTYFQNEAQLEKSRLLSDRFSAERPKGSFSTLEIQRTEQGDSAMYLCASSPLAGKNTGELFFGEGSRLTVL.

The V and J genes are TRBV9 and TRBJ2-1; D uncertain. The CDR3 has 10 amino acids. Germline loops: CDR1 SGDLS, CDR2 YYNGEE. Trimming shortened V by 3 bases and J by 10 bases, and 5 bases separated the two germline ends. The CDR3 DNA reads TGTGCCAGCAGCGGACGAGAGCAGTTCTTC. This encodes CASSGREQFF.

V gene TRBV5-1 combines with J gene TRBJ1-5, with 11 nucleotides matching TRBD1. Germline CDR1 reads SGHRS; CDR2 reads YFSETQ. The ends lost 0 bases at V and 6 bases at J; junction bases unmatched: 11. CDR3 length equals 18 residues. Here the CDR3 DNA reads TGCGCCAGCAGCTTGGTGGACAGGGGGCGATCGGTGGGTCAGCCCCAGCATTTT. Its protein product is CASSLVDRGRSVGQPQHF. The complete variable domain, with remaining parts taken from reference TRBV5-1 and TRBJ1-5, reads KAGVTQTPRYLIKTRGQQVTLSCSPISGHRSVSWYQQTPGQGLQFLFEYFSETQRNKGNFPGRFSGRQFSNSRSEMNVSTLELGDSALYLCASSLVDRGRSVGQPQHFGDGTRLSIL.

The chain carries TRBV7-9 and TRBJ1-3, with D tentatively TRBD1 (5 bases). This CDR3 is built from 15 residues. V lost 5 bases, J lost 0 bases, and 11 bases lay in between. CDR1 and CDR2 from the germline V gene are SEHNR and FQNEAQ (reference sequence). CDR3 sequence: CASSQGGSSGNTIYF. The CDR3 region has the DNA TGTGCCAGCAGCCAGGGTGGCAGCTCTGGAAACACCATATATTTT.

The gene calls are TRBV5-8 and TRBJ1-5; 9 bases are shared with TRBD1. The V segment lost 4 bases and the J segment 0 bases; nucleotides outside the gene matches: 8. Per germline, CDR1 SGHTS and CDR2 YDEGEE. This CDR3 region has 17 residues. The CDR3 DNA reads as TGTGCCAGCAGCCCTTTGACAGGGGGGAATAGCAATCAGCCCCAGCATTTT. Translation: CASSPLTGGNSNQPQHF.

This chain connects TRBV28 to TRBJ2-1; TRBD1 agrees at 11 bases. Germline CDR1 and CDR2: MDHEN and SYDVKM. Unmatched junction bases numbered 3, after V lost 6 bases and J lost 5 bases. The CDR3 has 14 amino acids. The DNA of the CDR3 is TGTGCCAGCAGCCTGGGACAGGGGGACAATGAGCAGTTCTTC. Protein product: CASSLGQGDNEQFF.

The genes are TRBV5-4 and TRBJ2-5; TRBD1 might be the D (6 bases). CDR3 size: 15 residues. Trimming cost V 4 bases and J 4 bases, with 17 bases left between them. In germline, CDR1 is SGHNT, CDR2 YYREEE (reference sequence). CDR3 bases: TGTGCCAGCAGCCCGCCAGGGGAATCGGGAGAGACCCAGTACTTC. Translating it yields CASSPPGESGETQYF.

The chain couples TRBV9 to TRBJ2-2; 8 bases align to TRBD2. The junction had 2 bases not matched to a gene; V was cut back by 0 bases and J by 1 base. CDR3 length equals 16 residues. In germline, CDR1 is SGDLS, CDR2 YYNGEE. The CDR3 region has the DNA TGTGCCAGCAGCGTAGACGGGAGGGGGAACACCGGGGAGCTGTTTTTT. Its translation is CASSVDGRGNTGELFF.

The chain employs TRBV28 and TRBJ2-5, with unresolved D. CDR3 length: 14 residues. V shed 3 bases and J shed 0 bases, with 8 bases lying between them. The germline V gene encodes CDR1 MDHEN and CDR2 SYDVKM. The CDR3, as DNA: TGTGCCAGCAGTTTCGGCGGAAACCAAGAGACCCAGTACTTC. Translating it yields CASSFGGNQETQYF.

This clone was recorded once. This chain uses TRBV2 with TRBJ2-2, with no clear D. V lost 4 bases and J 6 bases, leaving 0 bases between the germline ends. There are 10 residues in the CDR3. Germline V lookup: CDR1 SNHLY, CDR2 FYNNEI. The CDR3 sequence is CASSAGELFF. The CDR3 DNA follows: TGTGCCAGCAGTGCCGGGGAGCTGTTTTTT.

The chain recombines TRBV19 with TRBJ1-2, with 7 nucleotides matching TRBD1. The CDR3 extends over 15 amino acids. From germline, CDR1 is LNHDA and CDR2 SQIVND (reference sequence). V dropped 4 bases and J dropped 2; count of bases not matched to a gene: 7. The CDR3 reads CASSTRQGENYGYTF. Here the CDR3 DNA reads TGTGCCAGTAGTACCCGACAGGGAGAGAACTATGGCTACACCTTC.

This chain uses TRBV5-1 with TRBJ1-5; TRBD1 aligns across 8 bases. V shed 5 bases, J shed 5 bases, and the junction held 9 bases outside the gene matches. CDR3 size: 15 residues. CDR1 SGHRS and CDR2 YFSETQ come from the germline V gene. The CDR3 coding sequence is TGCGCCAGCAGTAAAACAGGGGGGTCCGATCAGCCCCAGCATTTT. Amino acid sequence: CASSKTGGSDQPQHF.

Written as DNA, the CDR3 is TGTGCCAGCAGTTACTCTCCCCACCGGGACGATTCACCCCTCCACTTT. Translating gives CASSYSPHRDDSPLHF. The chain joins TRBV6-6 to TRBJ1-6; maybe TRBD1 (5 bases). V was pared by 0 bases and J by 8 bases, with 14 bases between. Germline lookup yields CDR1 MNHNY and CDR2 SVGAGI (reference sequence). The CDR3 runs to 16 residues.

This chain joins TRBV13 and TRBJ1-2; TRBD1 matches 10 bases. With V trimmed by 5 bases and J by 7 bases, 10 bases remained unmatched. The CDR3 sequence is 15 residues long. Germline V gene lookup returns CDR1 PRHDT and CDR2 FYEKMQ (reference sequence). Here the CDR3 reads CASSPVDRGQGGYTF. CDR3 coding DNA: TGTGCCAGCAGCCCGGTCGACAGGGGGCAAGGTGGCTACACCTTC.

The chain has TRBV2 and TRBJ1-5; 8 positions match TRBD1. The CDR3 extends over 16 amino acids. CDR1 is SNHLY and CDR2 is FYNNEI in the germline V gene. The V segment lost 4 bases and the J segment 0 bases; nucleotides outside the gene matches: 5. The CDR3, as DNA: TGTGCCAGCAGTGGGCAGGGGGCCGATAGCAATCAGCCCCAGCATTTT. Protein: CASSGQGADSNQPQHF.

This chain uses TRBV29-1 with TRBJ1-2; TRBD1 agrees at 8 bases. The CDR3 spans 13 residues. Germline CDR1 SQVTM, CDR2 ANQGSEA. Trimming cost V 6 bases and J 1 base; bases outside gene matches: 4. CDR3 coding DNA: TGCAGCGTACCGGGACAGGTTAACTATGGCTACACCTTC. Residues: CSVPGQVNYGYTF.

The V gene is TRBV2, the J gene TRBJ1-2, with TRBD1 as a possible D gene (5 bases). CDR1 SNHLY and CDR2 FYNNEI come from the germline V gene. This CDR3 contains 15 residues. Trimming pared 3 bases from V and 8 bases from J, leaving 19 bases between. The chain's CDR3 is CASSESLGGVGGYTF. The CDR3 DNA reads as TGTGCCAGCAGTGAGAGTTTGGGAGGGGTTGGAGGCTACACCTTC. The full variable domain, in which reference TRBV2 and TRBJ1-2 provide the parts outside the CDR3, is EPEVTQTPSHQVTQMGQEVILRCVPISNHLYFYWYRQILGQKVEFLVSFYNNEISEKSEIFDDQFSVERPDGSNFTLKIRSTKLEDSAMYFCASSESLGGVGGYTFGSGTRLTVV.

The J gene is TRBJ2-7, the V gene TRBV5-1; D may be TRBD1 or TRBD2 (5 bases each). V was shortened by 7 bases and J by 3 bases, with 8 bases between the two germline ends. The CDR3 sequence is 11 residues long. Germline loops: CDR1 SGHRS, CDR2 YFSETQ. CDR3 sequence: CASRGVYEQYF. The CDR3 DNA reads TGCGCCAGCCGAGGGGTCTACGAGCAGTACTTC.

The V and J genes are TRBV29-1 and TRBJ2-7; the D gene is possibly TRBD1 (6 bases). Trimming took off 7 bases at V and 0 bases at J, with 16 bases between the two ends. Looked up from germline, CDR1 is SQVTM and CDR2 is ANQGSEA. This CDR3 is built from 14 residues. CDR3 sequence (DNA): TGCAGCGCAGAGGACAGATCTAGCTCCTACGAGCAGTACTTC. As protein: CSAEDRSSSYEQYF.

This clone was detected once. The chain employs TRBV7-9 and TRBJ1-6; D is unclear. The germline V gene has CDR1 SEHNR and CDR2 FQNEAQ (reference sequence). There are 14 residues in the CDR3. V shed 1 base and J shed 8 bases, with 9 bases lying between them. CDR3: CASSLEGKDSPLHF. CDR3 nucleotides: TGTGCCAGCAGCTTAGAGGGAAAGGATTCACCCCTCCACTTT. The variable domain in full, completed from reference TRBV7-9 and TRBJ1-6, reads DTGVSQNPRHKITKRGQNVTFRCDPISEHNRLYWYRQTLGQGPEFLTYFQNEAQLEKSRLLSDRFSAERPKGSFSTLEIQRTEQGDSAMYLCASSLEGKDSPLHFGNGTRLTVT.